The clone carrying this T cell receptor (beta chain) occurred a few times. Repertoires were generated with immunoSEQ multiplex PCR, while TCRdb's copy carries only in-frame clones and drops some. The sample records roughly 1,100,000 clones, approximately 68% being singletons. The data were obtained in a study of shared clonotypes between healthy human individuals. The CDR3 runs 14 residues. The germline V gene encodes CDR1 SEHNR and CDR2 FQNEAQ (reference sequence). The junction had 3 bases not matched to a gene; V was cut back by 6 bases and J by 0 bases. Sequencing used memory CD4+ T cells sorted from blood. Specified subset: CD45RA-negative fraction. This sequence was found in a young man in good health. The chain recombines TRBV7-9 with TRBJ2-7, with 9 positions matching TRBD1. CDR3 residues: CASRPGQGSYEQYF. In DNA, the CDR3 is TGTGCCAGCAGGCCGGGACAGGGCTCCTACGAGCAGTACTTC.